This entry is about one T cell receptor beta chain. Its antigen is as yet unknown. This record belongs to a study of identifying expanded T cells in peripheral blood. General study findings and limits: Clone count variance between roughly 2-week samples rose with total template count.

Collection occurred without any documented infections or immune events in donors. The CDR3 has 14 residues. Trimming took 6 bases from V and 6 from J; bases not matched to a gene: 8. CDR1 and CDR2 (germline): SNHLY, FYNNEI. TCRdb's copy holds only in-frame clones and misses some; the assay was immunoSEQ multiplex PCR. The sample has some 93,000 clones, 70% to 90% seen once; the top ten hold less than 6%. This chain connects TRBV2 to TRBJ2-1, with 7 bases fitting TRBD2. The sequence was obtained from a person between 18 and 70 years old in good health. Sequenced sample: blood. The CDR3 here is CASRGSGRGNEQFF. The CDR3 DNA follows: TGTGCCAGCAGAGGATCGGGGAGGGGCAATGAGCAGTTCTTC.